This T cell receptor (beta chain) comes out of a study of regulatory T cells in long-lasting Graves disease. Study results and caveats: Shared public clonotypes totalled 2,500 to 3,500 in persistent patients, compared with about 960 in new patients.

This clonotype was recorded many times. The antigen is unknown. In building TCR beta libraries, iRepertoire HTBI primers were used together with Arm-PCR of CDR3 regions. TCRdb fed the multiplex PCR reads into MiXCR, producing one record per CDR3 protein. The table includes hundreds of thousands of distinct CDR3 sequences, 15% to 20% detected once. Germline V gives CDR1 LGHDT, CDR2 YNNKEL (reference sequence). This CDR3 is built from 14 residues. Losses at the gene ends were 3 bases for V and 6 bases for J; bases not matched to a gene: 5. Time point described: newly diagnosed GD, antithyroid drugs for less than 3 months. Preparation of the TCR library used RNA extracted from PBMCs. These data also featured in a second study, about T cells in Graves' hyperthyroidism and ophthalmopathy. That work adds: Patients counted as stable if ophthalmopathy did not develop within 18 months. The primer set for the first-round RT-PCR of the TCR CDR3 was HTBI. Before onset, ophthalmopathy was predicted by the model a median 6.5 months earlier.

This receptor was taken from a woman aged 40-60 years with Graves disease. The V and J genes are TRBV3-1 and TRBJ1-5, with TRBD1 identical over 7 bases. This specimen consisted of peripheral blood mononuclear cells (PBMCs), obtained at new diagnosis, from a patient treated with antithyroid drugs. CDR3 bases: TGTGCCAGCAGCCATCAGGGGGGAGGTCAGCCCCAGCATTTT. Protein: CASSHQGGGQPQHF.